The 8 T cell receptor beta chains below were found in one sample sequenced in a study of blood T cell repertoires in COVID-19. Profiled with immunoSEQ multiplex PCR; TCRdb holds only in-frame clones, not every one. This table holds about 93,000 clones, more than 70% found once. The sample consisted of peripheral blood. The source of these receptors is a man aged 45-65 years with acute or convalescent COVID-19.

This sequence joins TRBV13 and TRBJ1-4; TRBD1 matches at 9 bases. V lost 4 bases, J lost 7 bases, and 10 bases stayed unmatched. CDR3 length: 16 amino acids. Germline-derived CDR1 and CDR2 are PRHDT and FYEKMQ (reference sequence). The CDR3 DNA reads TGTGCCAGCAGCTGGGGACAGGGAGGGATTTGTGAAAAACTGTTTTTT. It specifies CASSWGQGGICEKLFF. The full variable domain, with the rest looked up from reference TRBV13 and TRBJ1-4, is AAGVIQSPRHLIKEKRETATLKCYPIPRHDTVYWYQQGPGQDPQFLISFYEKMQSDKGSIPDRFSAQQFSDYHSELNMSSLELGDSALYFCASSWGQGGICEKLFFGSGTQLSVL.

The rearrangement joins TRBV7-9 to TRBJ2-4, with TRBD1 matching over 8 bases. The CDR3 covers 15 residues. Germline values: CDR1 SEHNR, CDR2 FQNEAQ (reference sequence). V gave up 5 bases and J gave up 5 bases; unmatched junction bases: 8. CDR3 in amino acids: CASSPPTGVENIQYF. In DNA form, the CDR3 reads TGTGCCAGCAGCCCCCCGACAGGGGTGGAAAACATTCAGTACTTC.

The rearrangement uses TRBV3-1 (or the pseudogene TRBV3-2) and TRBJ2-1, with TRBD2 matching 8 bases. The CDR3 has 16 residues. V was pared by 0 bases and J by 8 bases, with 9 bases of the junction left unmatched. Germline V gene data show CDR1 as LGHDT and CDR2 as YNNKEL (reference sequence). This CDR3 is CASSQDGVAGWDEQFF. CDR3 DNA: TGTGCCAGCAGCCAAGATGGAGTAGCGGGATGGGATGAGCAGTTCTTC.

The CDR3 coding sequence is TGTGCCAGCATTGACCCCCCGCCGGGACACCACACAGATACGCAGTATTTT. Translated, it gives CASIDPPPGHHTDTQYF. The rearrangement joins TRBV2 to TRBJ2-3, with D maybe TRBD1 (6 bases). Germline V gene data show CDR1 as SNHLY and CDR2 as FYNNEI. Trimming took off 7 bases at V and 2 bases at J, with 22 bases between the two ends. This CDR3 has 17 amino acids.

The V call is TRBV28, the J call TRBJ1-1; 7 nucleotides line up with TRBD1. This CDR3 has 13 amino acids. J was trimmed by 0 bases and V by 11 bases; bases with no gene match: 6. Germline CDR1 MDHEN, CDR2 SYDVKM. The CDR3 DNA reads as TGTGCCGGATCGGACAGGATGAACACTGAAGCTTTCTTT. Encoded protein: CAGSDRMNTEAFF.

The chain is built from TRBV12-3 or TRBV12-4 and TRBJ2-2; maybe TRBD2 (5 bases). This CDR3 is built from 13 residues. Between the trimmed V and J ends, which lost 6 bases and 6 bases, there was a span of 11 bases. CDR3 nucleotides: TGTGCCAGCAGAGCCGGAGGTGCCGGGGAGCTGTTTTTT. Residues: CASRAGGAGELFF.

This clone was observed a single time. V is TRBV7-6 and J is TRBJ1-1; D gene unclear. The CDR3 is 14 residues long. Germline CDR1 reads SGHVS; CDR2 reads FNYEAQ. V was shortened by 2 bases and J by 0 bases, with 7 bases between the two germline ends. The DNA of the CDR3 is TGTGCCAGCAGCTTACGAGGGATGAACACTGAAGCTTTCTTT. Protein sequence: CASSLRGMNTEAFF.

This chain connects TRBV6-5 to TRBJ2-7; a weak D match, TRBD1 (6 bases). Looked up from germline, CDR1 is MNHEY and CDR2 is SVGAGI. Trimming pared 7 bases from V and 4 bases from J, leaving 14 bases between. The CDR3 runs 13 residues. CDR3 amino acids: CASTHRVEYEQYF. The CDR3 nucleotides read TGTGCCAGCACTCACAGGGTTGAGTACGAGCAGTACTTC.